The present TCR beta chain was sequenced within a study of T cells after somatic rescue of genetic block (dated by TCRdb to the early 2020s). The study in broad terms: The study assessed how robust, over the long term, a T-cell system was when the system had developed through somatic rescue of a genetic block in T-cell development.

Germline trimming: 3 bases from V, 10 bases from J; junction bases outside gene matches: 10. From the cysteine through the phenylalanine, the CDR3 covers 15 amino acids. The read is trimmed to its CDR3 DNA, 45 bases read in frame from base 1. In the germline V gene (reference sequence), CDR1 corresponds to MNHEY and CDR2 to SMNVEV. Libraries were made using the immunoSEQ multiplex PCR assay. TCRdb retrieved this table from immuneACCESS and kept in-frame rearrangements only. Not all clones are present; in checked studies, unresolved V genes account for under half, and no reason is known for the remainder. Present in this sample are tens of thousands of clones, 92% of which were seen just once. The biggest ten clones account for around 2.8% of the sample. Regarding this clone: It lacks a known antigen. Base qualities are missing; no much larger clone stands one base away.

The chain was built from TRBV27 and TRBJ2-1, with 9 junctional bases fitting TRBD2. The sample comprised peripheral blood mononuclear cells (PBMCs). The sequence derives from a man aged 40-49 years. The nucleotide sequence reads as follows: TGTGCCAGCAGTTTTCAGCGGGAGGCGGGCGGGGAGCAGTTCTTC. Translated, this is CASSFQREAGGEQFF.